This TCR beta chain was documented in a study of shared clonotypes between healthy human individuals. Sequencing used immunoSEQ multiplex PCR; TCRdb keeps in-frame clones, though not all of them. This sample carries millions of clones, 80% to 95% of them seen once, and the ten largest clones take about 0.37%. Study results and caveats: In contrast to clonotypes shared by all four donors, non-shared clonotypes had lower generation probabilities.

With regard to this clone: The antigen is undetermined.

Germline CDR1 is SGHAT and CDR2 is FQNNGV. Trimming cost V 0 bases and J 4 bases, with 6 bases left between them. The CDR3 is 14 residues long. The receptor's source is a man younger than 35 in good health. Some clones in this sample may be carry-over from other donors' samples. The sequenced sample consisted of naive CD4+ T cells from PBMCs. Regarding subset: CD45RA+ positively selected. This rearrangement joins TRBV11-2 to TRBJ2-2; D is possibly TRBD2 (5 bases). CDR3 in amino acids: CASSLERVTGELFF. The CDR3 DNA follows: TGTGCCAGCAGCTTAGAGCGGGTCACCGGGGAGCTGTTTTTT.